The clone carrying this T cell receptor (beta chain) was picked up many times. The antigen remains undetermined. The evidence that diagnosis relied on was clinical symptoms, serum thyroxine, TRAb, thyroid ultrasound and orbital computed tomography. Investigators amplified TCR beta CDR3 regions from RNA transcripts. Second-round multiplex PCR came after first-round RT-PCR with HTBI primers. Each CDR3 protein is one row after TCRdb ran MiXCR on the multiplex PCR reads. Among almost 750,000 distinct CDR3 sequences, 40% were seen once, and the ten largest hold about 40%. This CDR3 is built from 15 residues. Germline-derived CDR1 and CDR2 are SGHVS and FQNEAQ. Trimming cost V 5 bases and J 2 bases; bases outside gene matches: 9. The record originates from a study of Graves' ophthalmopathy and Graves' hyperthyroidism. Study outcomes and limitations: The model's prediction of ophthalmopathy progression had approximately 67% sensitivity and roughly 77% specificity. The authors also found most expanded thyroid clonotypes above 0.001 frequency in blood.

Sequencing was done on a sample of peripheral blood. The chain recombines TRBV7-8 with TRBJ2-7, with 7 nucleotides matching TRBD1. This clonotype originated in an adult man with Graves' ophthalmopathy. The CDR3, as DNA: TGTGCCAGCAGCATCCGGGACAGAGCAACCTACGAGCAGTACTTC. It translates to CASSIRDRATYEQYF.